This is a list of T cell receptor beta chains from one sample in a study of T-cell reconstitution after alpha-beta-depleted transplantation in children. TCRdb passed the PCR reads through MiXCR, listing each CDR3 protein once. The sample holds fewer than 1 million distinct CDR3 sequences; approximately 15% are singletons and the top ten take approximately 5%. This specimen was PBMCs, mostly from graft donor cells, taken 360 days after TCRalphabeta/CD19-depleted stem cell transplant. The receptors were gathered from a male patient younger than 18 who had a stem cell transplant for acute lymphoblastic leukemia, so the T cells may come from the graft donor. Each CDR3 is given with its conserved first and last residue. D genes are given only for firm matches. Not all rows give a size; the values are once, few, many and, for expanded clones, a class.

V: TRBV20-1
J: TRBJ2-2
length: 14
D: TRBD1
size: many
DNA: TGCAGTGCTTGGACAGGGGTAAACACCGGGGAGCTGTTTTTT
CDR3: CSAWTGVNTGELFF

V: TRBV6-5
J: TRBJ2-1
length: 18
D: TRBD2
size: -
DNA: TGTGCCAGCAGTTATCGTTGGGGAGCGGGAGGGGGGTACAATGAGCAGTTCTTC
CDR3: CASSYRWGAGGGYNEQFF

V: TRBV5-1
J: TRBJ2-1
length: 10
D: -
size: few
DNA: TGCGCCAGCAGCTTTTCTCCCCGGTTCTTC
CDR3: CASSFSPRFF

V: TRBV5-1
J: TRBJ2-5
length: 15
D: TRBD1
size: -
DNA: TGCGCCAGCAGCTTGACAGGGGATAAAGAAGAGACCCAGTACTTC
CDR3: CASSLTGDKEETQYF

V: TRBV7-6
J: TRBJ2-2
length: 14
D: TRBD2
size: -
DNA: TGTGCCAGCAGCCGGACTAGCGGGAACGGGGAGCTGTTTTTT
CDR3: CASSRTSGNGELFF

V: TRBV7-9
J: TRBJ1-4
length: 14
D: TRBD1
size: few
DNA: TGTGCCAGCAGCTTAGGGGACAGTAATGAAAAACTGTTTTTT
CDR3: CASSLGDSNEKLFF

V: TRBV27
J: TRBJ1-2
length: 14
D: TRBD1
size: few
DNA: TGTGCCAGCAGTCGCAGGGGGTATACCTATGGCTACACCTTC
CDR3: CASSRRGYTYGYTF

V: TRBV7-2
J: TRBJ2-2
length: 14
D: -
size: -
DNA: TGTGCCAGCAGCTTAGAACCCCTGGCCGGGGAGCTGTTTTTT
CDR3: CASSLEPLAGELFF

V: TRBV7-8
J: TRBJ1-4
length: 15
D: TRBD1
size: many
DNA: TGTGCCAGCAGCTTACCTACAGGGGGCGGAGAAAAACTGTTTTTT
CDR3: CASSLPTGGGEKLFF

V: TRBV5-1
J: TRBJ2-1
length: 17
D: TRBD2
size: -
DNA: TGCGCCAGCAGCCCGGGACTAGCGGGAGGCACCTACAATGAGCAGTTCTTC
CDR3: CASSPGLAGGTYNEQFF

V: TRBV5-1
J: TRBJ2-5
length: 15
D: -
size: few
DNA: TGCGCCAGCATCCGTGGGTTGACAGGAGGAGAGACCCAGTACTTC
CDR3: CASIRGLTGGETQYF

V: TRBV7-2
J: TRBJ2-3
length: 14
D: TRBD1
size: -
DNA: TGTGCCAGCAGCCCCCGGACAGGGGGTTTAACGCAGTATTTT
CDR3: CASSPRTGGLTQYF

V: TRBV5-6
J: TRBJ1-6
length: 17
D: -
size: -
DNA: TGTGCCAGCAGCTCTTGGGTGACAGGCACCTATAATTCACCCCTCCACTTT
CDR3: CASSSWVTGTYNSPLHF

V: TRBV6-1
J: TRBJ1-5
length: 16
D: -
size: few
DNA: TGTGCCAGCAGTGAAGGCAGGGGTTATAGCAATCAGCCCCAGCATTTT
CDR3: CASSEGRGYSNQPQHF

V: TRBV13
J: TRBJ2-7
length: 14
D: TRBD1
size: -
DNA: TGTGCCAGCAGCGGAGGACAGGGGCTCTACGAGCAGTACTTC
CDR3: CASSGGQGLYEQYF

V: TRBV5-1
J: TRBJ2-7
length: 15
D: TRBD1
size: few
DNA: TGCGCCAGCAGCCTCAGACAGGGGCGGTCCTACGAGCAGTACTTC
CDR3: CASSLRQGRSYEQYF

V: TRBV27
J: TRBJ2-1
length: 17
D: TRBD2
size: -
DNA: TGTGCCAGCAAAATCGTACTCGAGGCGGGAGGGCCTAATGAGCAGTTCTTC
CDR3: CASKIVLEAGGPNEQFF